The 20 T cell receptor beta chains below were found in one sample sequenced in a study of early T cells in non-severe SARS-CoV-2 infection. TCRdb redid the calling of the 5' RACE reads with MiXCR, one entry per CDR3 protein. Found here are 60,000 to 70,000 distinct CDR3 sequences, 5% to 6.5% of them singletons; the top ten hold 3% to 3.5%. Sequenced here: whole blood, sampled at baseline. The receptor set was obtained from an adult who was a healthcare worker with PCR-confirmed SARS-CoV-2 infection or an uninfected control (not recorded which).

The chain employs TRBV28 and TRBJ2-7; the D is unclear. V gave up 2 bases and J gave up 2 bases, with 4 bases separating them. The V gene's germline CDR1 is MDHEN and CDR2 SYDVKM. The CDR3 spans 12 residues. Here the CDR3 reads CASSLLAYEQYF. Written as DNA, the CDR3 is TGTGCCAGCAGTTTACTGGCCTACGAGCAGTACTTC.

This clonotype was picked up a small number of times. The V and J genes are TRBV28 and TRBJ1-4, with D hard to call. Germline V gene sequence: CDR1 MDHEN, CDR2 SYDVKM. Trimming stripped 4 bases from V and 4 bases from J, with 13 bases between. The CDR3 sequence is 15 residues long. The CDR3 DNA reads as TGTGCCAGCAGTTCCACCCTAGGAAATAATGAAAAACTGTTTTTT. The encoded protein is CASSSTLGNNEKLFF.

This clonotype was found many times. The chain carries TRBV25-1 and TRBJ1-1; D unclear. CDR1 is MGHDK, CDR2 SYGVNS, per germline. Trimming left V 2 bases short and J 4 bases short, with 11 bases between. The CDR3 extends over 14 amino acids. CDR3 sequence (DNA): TGTGCCAGCAGTGAAATAGGTCGATCCACTGAAGCTTTCTTT. Translating gives CASSEIGRSTEAFF.

In this sample, this clonotype turned up many times. The rearrangement links TRBV2 to TRBJ2-5; 8 bases line up with TRBD2. From germline, CDR1 is SNHLY and CDR2 FYNNEI. This CDR3 region has 14 residues. V gave up 3 bases and J gave up 5 bases; unmatched junction bases: 5. DNA for the CDR3: TGTGCCAGCAGTGATGGGACTAGAGTCGAGACCCAGTACTTC. It yields the protein CASSDGTRVETQYF.

This clonotype was detected many times. This chain uses TRBV6-5 with TRBJ2-7; D is possibly TRBD1 (5 bases). Germline loops: CDR1 MNHEY, CDR2 SVGAGI. The CDR3 has 12 amino acids. The V end lost 6 bases, the J end lost 5 bases, and 11 bases lay between the germline ends. The CDR3 loop reads CASSHPGNEQYF. Written as DNA, the CDR3 is TGTGCCAGCAGCCACCCAGGGAACGAGCAGTACTTC.

This clonotype was detected many times. V usage is TRBV10-3 and J usage is TRBJ2-7, with a tentative D call TRBD2 (7 bases). This CDR3 is built from 15 residues. Per germline, CDR1 ENHRY and CDR2 SYGVKD. Trimming left V 0 bases short and J 0 bases short, with 9 bases between. The CDR3 DNA is TGTGCCATCAGTGAGTCCGGGGGGCCCTCCTACGAGCAGTACTTC. Protein: CAISESGGPSYEQYF.

This clonotype was counted only a few times. A junction end diverges from the germline sequence, so it may reflect a read error. The chain is built from TRBV24-1 and TRBJ1-5; weak D call: TRBD1 (6 bases). CDR3 length: 22 residues. The germline V gene encodes CDR1 KGHDR and CDR2 SFDVKD. Here the CDR3 reads CATSDLLMGGGGPLYSNQPQHF. Written as DNA, the CDR3 is TGTGCCACCAGTGATTTGCTGATGGGGGGCGGCGGTCCCCTCTATAGCAATCAACCCCAGCATTTT.

At least ten counts were recorded for this clonotype. The rearrangement joins TRBV4-3 to TRBJ2-3; D not resolved. In germline, CDR1 is LGHNA, CDR2 YSLEER. V lost 0 bases and J lost 1, with 11 bases in between. This CDR3 region has 16 residues. The DNA of the CDR3 is TGCGCCAGCAGCCAAGACTTAGGCAGGCGCACAGATACGCAGTATTTT. Translated, it gives CASSQDLGRRTDTQYF.

In this sample, this clonotype turned up many times. The V gene is TRBV19, the J gene TRBJ1-1; no clear D. Germline loops: CDR1 LNHDA, CDR2 SQIVND (reference sequence). CDR3 size: 13 residues. Trimming pared 3 bases from V and 1 base from J, leaving 6 bases between. CDR3 loop: CASSIAQNTEAFF. The CDR3 nucleotides read TGTGCCAGTAGTATTGCTCAGAACACTGAAGCTTTCTTT.

This clonotype was recorded many times. The rearrangement joins TRBV4-3 to TRBJ2-7; weak D call: TRBD2 (5 bases). The CDR3 has 14 amino acids. The germline CDR1 and CDR2 sequences are LGHNA and YSLEER. Trimming took off 0 bases at V and 2 bases at J, with 8 bases between the two ends. CDR3: CASSQEKLAYEQYF. The CDR3, as DNA: TGCGCCAGCAGCCAAGAAAAACTAGCCTACGAGCAGTACTTC.

A note on this clonotype: A much larger clone lies a single base off, so this may be a read error. V and J are TRBV28 and TRBJ2-3; 7 nucleotides line up with TRBD2. CDR1 is MDHEN, CDR2 SYDVKM, per germline. The CDR3 is 16 residues long. DNA of the CDR3: TGTGCCAGCGGTTTTGGAGGGAGGGCCAGAGCAGATACGCAGTATTTT. Amino acids: CASGFGGRARADTQYF.

This clonotype was seen many times. V and J are TRBV18 and TRBJ2-7, with 7 bases matching TRBD1. V dropped 6 bases and J dropped 7; count of bases not matched to a gene: 6. Germline V gene lookup returns CDR1 KGHSH and CDR2 LQKENI. This CDR3 has 12 residues. For the CDR3, the DNA is TGTGCCAGCTCGTCAACACAGGGGGAGCAGTACTTC. Translated: CASSSTQGEQYF. The full variable domain, with the rest looked up from reference TRBV18 and TRBJ2-7, is NAGVMQNPRHLVRRRGQEARLRCSPMKGHSHVYWYRQLPEEGLKFMVYLQKENIIDESGMPKERFSAEFPKEGPSILRIQQVVRGDSAAYFCASSSTQGEQYFGPGTRLTVT.

This clonotype was counted at least ten times. The chain carries TRBV20-1 and TRBJ1-1; 7 bases match TRBD1. The CDR3 has 11 residues. Germline CDR1 is DFQATT and CDR2 is SNEGSKA (reference sequence). The V gene end was trimmed by 0 bases and the J gene end by 11 bases; junction bases not matched to a gene: 3. CDR3: CSARDGRGAFF. The CDR3 region has the DNA TGCAGTGCTAGAGATGGCAGGGGGGCTTTCTTT.

Details on this clonotype: The junction and the germline gene differ at one end; a read error may be behind it. The genes are TRBV20-1 and TRBJ2-7, with 8 bases matching TRBD2. The CDR3 contains 16 residues. Germline CDR1 and CDR2: DFQATT and SNEGSKA (reference sequence). CDR3 coding DNA: TGCAGTGCTACCCGGATAGCGGGACTCATCACCTACGAACAGTACTTC. Protein product: CSATRIAGLITYEQYF.

In its sample, this clonotype was seen many times. The chain recombines TRBV15 with TRBJ2-1, with TRBD2 matching 8 bases. Looked up from germline, CDR1 is LNHNV and CDR2 is YYDKDF (reference sequence). V gave up 1 base and J gave up 0 bases; unmatched junction bases: 5. The CDR3 totals 17 residues. DNA of the CDR3: TGTGCCACCAGCAGAGGGGCCAGCGGGAGCTCCTACAATGAGCAGTTCTTC. This gives the protein CATSRGASGSSYNEQFF.

In its sample, this clonotype was seen many times. This chain links TRBV6-5 with TRBJ2-6, with D perhaps matching TRBD2 (5 bases). The V gene lost 6 bases and the J gene lost 0 bases, with 9 bases spanning the gap. CDR3 length equals 15 residues. The V gene's germline CDR1 is MNHEY and CDR2 SVGAGI. The CDR3 DNA reads TGTGCCAGCAGCCCGGGGTCCTCTGGGGCCAACGTCCTGACTTTC. Its protein product is CASSPGSSGANVLTF.

The genes are TRBV28 and TRBJ2-1, with 9 bases that match TRBD1. CDR1 is MDHEN, CDR2 SYDVKM, per germline. The CDR3 consists of 16 residues. The V segment lost 6 bases and the J segment 8 bases; nucleotides outside the gene matches: 14. For the CDR3, the DNA is TGTGCCAGCAGCACACAGGGGGCGCATGTTATCGATGAGCAGTTCTTC. Protein: CASSTQGAHVIDEQFF.

This clonotype was seen a handful of times. The genes are TRBV20-1 and TRBJ2-7, with TRBD2 identical over 9 bases. From germline, CDR1 is DFQATT and CDR2 SNEGSKA (reference sequence). The ends lost 3 bases at V and 5 bases at J; junction bases unmatched: 11. The CDR3 runs to 15 residues. In DNA form, the CDR3 reads TGCAGTGCTAGGAGGTTTGCGGGAGGGCCCGACGAGCAGTACTTC. It is translated as CSARRFAGGPDEQYF.

This clonotype was seen only a few times. The genes are TRBV6-1 and TRBJ1-2, with D tentatively TRBD1 (5 bases). Trimming removed 6 bases from V and 4 bases from J, with 9 bases in between. This CDR3 spans 12 amino acids. Germline CDR1 and CDR2: MNHNS and SASEGT. DNA for the CDR3: TGTGCCAGCAGCCAGGGACCCTATGGCTACACCTTC. Amino acids: CASSQGPYGYTF.

A few counts support this clonotype. The gene calls are TRBV28 and TRBJ1-5; D is unclear. The CDR3 is 12 residues long. The V end was cut by 6 bases, the J end by 3 bases, with 6 bases between. Germline CDR1 MDHEN, CDR2 SYDVKM. The CDR3 DNA is TGTGCCAGCAGAGTGGTCAATCAGCCCCAGCATTTT. As protein: CASRVVNQPQHF.